The rows below give T cell receptor beta chains drawn from one sample of a study of Tregs in tolerant kidney transplant recipients. Data came from immunoSEQ multiplex PCR; TCRdb stores just in-frame clones and leaves some out. The profile covers about 69,000 clones, with about 89% appearing a single time and approximately 0.4% taken by the ten largest. The specimen was CD4+ T cells from blood, collected before the transplant. Receptors originate from a human donor who received a combined kidney and bone marrow transplant. Each CDR3 is given with its conserved first and last residue. A D gene is named only where the DNA matches it firmly. A clone size is listed for some rows: how often the clone was seen (once, few, many), or a class if it is expanded.

TRBJ2-7	14	NA	TRBV5-1	TRBD1	CASTLRDRDAEQYF	TGCGCCAGCACCCTCCGGGACAGGGATGCCGAGCAGTACTTC
TRBJ2-7	15	NA	TRBV18	NA	CASSRNADSTYEQYF	TGTGCCAGCTCACGAAATGCGGATTCCACCTACGAGCAGTACTTC
TRBJ2-1	15	NA	TRBV5-6	TRBD1	CASSLLQGSHNEQFF	TGTGCCAGCAGCTTGTTACAGGGGAGCCACAATGAGCAGTTCTTC
TRBJ1-2	14	NA	TRBV28	NA	CASSPNRDIYGYTF	TGTGCCAGCAGTCCGAACCGGGACATTTACGGCTACACCTTC
TRBJ1-2	14	NA	TRBV28	TRBD1	CASSSNPRTGETAF	TGTGCCAGCAGTTCGAATCCCCGGACAGGGGAAACGGCCTTC
TRBJ1-1	14	NA	TRBV2	TRBD1	CASSDRQGGTEAFF	TGTGCCAGCAGTGACCGACAGGGTGGGACTGAAGCTTTCTTT
TRBJ2-1	12	once	TRBV30	NA	CAWSGTVDEQFF	TGTGCCTGGAGTGGGACAGTCGATGAGCAGTTCTTC
TRBJ1-1	13	NA	TRBV25-1	NA	CASTTQGNTEAFF	TGTGCCAGCACAACCCAGGGGAACACTGAAGCTTTCTTT
TRBJ2-1	17	NA	TRBV5-1	TRBD1	CASSPSAGTGSYNEQFF	TGCGCCAGCAGCCCGTCCGCCGGGACAGGTTCCTACAATGAGCAGTTCTTC
TRBJ2-2	14	few	TRBV19	NA	CASSIRGEAGELFF	TGTGCCAGTAGTATCAGGGGCGAGGCCGGGGAGCTGTTTTTT
TRBJ1-3	18	NA	TRBV23-1	TRBD1	CASSRDVPDRGERVTIYF	TGCGCCAGCAGCCGGGATGTACCGGACAGGGGGGAAAGAGTCACCATATATTTT
TRBJ1-1	16	NA	TRBV28	NA	CASSLISSGMNTEAFF	TGTGCCAGCAGTTTAATCTCATCGGGGATGAACACTGAAGCTTTCTTT
TRBJ2-1	14	NA	TRBV27	NA	CASLPHSSYNEQFF	TGTGCCAGCCTCCCCCACAGCTCCTACAATGAGCAGTTCTTC
TRBJ1-1	17	NA	TRBV11-2	NA	CASSLGRYAAGVTEAFF	TGTGCCAGCAGCTTAGGCCGGTACGCTGCCGGGGTTACTGAAGCTTTCTTT